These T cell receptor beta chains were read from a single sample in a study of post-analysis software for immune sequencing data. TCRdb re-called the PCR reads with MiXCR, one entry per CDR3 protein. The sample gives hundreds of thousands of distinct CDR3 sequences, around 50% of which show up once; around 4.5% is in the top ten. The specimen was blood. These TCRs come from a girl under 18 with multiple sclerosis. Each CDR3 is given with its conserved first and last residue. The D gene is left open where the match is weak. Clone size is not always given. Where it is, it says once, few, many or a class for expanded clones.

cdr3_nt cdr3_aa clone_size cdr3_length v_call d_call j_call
TGCAGCGTTGGACCTAGCGGGAGAGGTGGCGGCACAGATACGCAGTATTTT CSVGPSGRGGGTDTQYF few 17 TRBV29-1 TRBD2 TRBJ2-3
TGCAGTGCTAGCGGGAGACCCTACAATGAGCAGTTCTTC CSASGRPYNEQFF - 13 TRBV20-1 - TRBJ2-1
TGTGCCAGCGCAACAGGGGAAAATCAGCCCCAGCATTTT CASATGENQPQHF - 13 TRBV6-4 TRBD1 TRBJ1-5
TGTGCCAGCAGTGCGTACGGCGGGATAACGGATGAGCAGTTCTTC CASSAYGGITDEQFF - 15 TRBV25-1 - TRBJ2-1
TGTGCCACCAGCAGAGATAGGGGTTTCTACGAGCAGTACTTC CATSRDRGFYEQYF - 14 TRBV15 - TRBJ2-7
TGTGCCAGCAGCTTCCTCGGGACAGGGAACTATGGCTACACCTTC CASSFLGTGNYGYTF - 15 TRBV9 TRBD1 TRBJ1-2
TGCGCCAGCAGCTATCAGGGTGTACGGGAGACCCAGTACTTC CASSYQGVRETQYF few 14 TRBV5-1 - TRBJ2-5
TGTGCCAGCAGCCAAAGGGGGACTAGCTTATCCGGGGAGCTGTTTTTT CASSQRGTSLSGELFF - 16 TRBV3-1 TRBD2 TRBJ2-2
TGTGCCAGCAGTTTAAAAGGGGTAAGCAATCAGCCCCAGCATTTT CASSLKGVSNQPQHF - 15 TRBV27 - TRBJ1-5
TGCAGTGCCCCCGGGACGGACTCTTCACCCCTCCACTTT CSAPGTDSSPLHF - 13 TRBV20-1 - TRBJ1-6
TGTGCCAGCAGCCAAGGCGGACAGGGGGCTGGCGAGCAGTACTTC CASSQGGQGAGEQYF - 15 TRBV7-3 TRBD1 TRBJ2-7
TGTGCCAGCAGTACTAGCGGGGGGCGGGGAGATACGCAGTATTTT CASSTSGGRGDTQYF - 15 TRBV6-5 TRBD2 TRBJ2-3
TGCAGCGTTGGGCCGGGGCCCTACAATGAGCAGTTCTTC CSVGPGPYNEQFF - 13 TRBV29-1 - TRBJ2-1
TGTGCCAGCTCACTGGCCTTACTAGCGGGGTCCTACGAGCAGTACTTC CASSLALLAGSYEQYF - 16 TRBV18 TRBD2 TRBJ2-7
TGTGCCAGCAGGGCACTAGCACCAGATACGCAGTATTTT CASRALAPDTQYF - 13 TRBV12-3/TRBV12-4 - TRBJ2-3
TGTGCCAGCAGTTACGCGCTCACGGGGAAAGAGACCCAGTACTTC CASSYALTGKETQYF - 15 TRBV6-6 - TRBJ2-5
TGTGCCAACAGTTACGTTAGCGGGAGGCCTTACAATGAGCAGTTCTTC CANSYVSGRPYNEQFF - 16 TRBV6-5 TRBD2 TRBJ2-1
TGTGCCAGCACCAAGGGAGGCCCTAACACCGGGGAGCTGTTTTTT CASTKGGPNTGELFF - 15 TRBV5-5 - TRBJ2-2
TGCAGCGTTGAAGGGCAGGGCCCCTACAATGAGCAGTTCTTC CSVEGQGPYNEQFF few 14 TRBV29-1 - TRBJ2-1
TGTGCCAGCAGTTCAACAGGGACAGATACGCAGTATTTT CASSSTGTDTQYF - 13 TRBV2 - TRBJ2-3
TGTGCCAGCAGCCGAAATCTAGCGGGAAACCCTATAGCCAAAAACATTCAGTACTTC CASSRNLAGNPIAKNIQYF few 19 TRBV6-1 TRBD2 TRBJ2-4
TGTGCCAGTAGACCTTCTCGCGGGGGGATCACAGATACGCAGTATTTT CASRPSRGGITDTQYF - 16 TRBV19 TRBD2 TRBJ2-3
TGTGCCAGCAGCGGGGTCCGAGAAGAGACCCAGTACTTC CASSGVREETQYF - 13 TRBV12-3/TRBV12-4 - TRBJ2-5
TGTGCCAGCAGCATCTGGACAGATCCCTACAATGAGCAGTTCTTC CASSIWTDPYNEQFF - 15 TRBV7-9 - TRBJ2-1
TGCAGTGCTAGCGCCGGGGAGGATTCCTACGAGCAGTACTTC CSASAGEDSYEQYF - 14 TRBV20-1 - TRBJ2-7
TGTGCCAGCAGTTTAAAAGGGCAAGCTTTCTTT CASSLKGQAFF - 11 TRBV27 - TRBJ1-1
TGTGCCAGCATGGAGGGAGCGTACCAAGAGACCCAGTACTTC CASMEGAYQETQYF - 14 TRBV7-9 - TRBJ2-5
TGTGCCAGCAGCTTGGCCAGGGGGACCCATGGCTACACCTTC CASSLARGTHGYTF - 14 TRBV5-1 TRBD1 TRBJ1-2
TGCAGCGCCTACGTGCGACAGGGGAACGAGCAGTACTTC CSAYVRQGNEQYF few 13 TRBV29-1 TRBD1 TRBJ2-7
TGTGCCAGCAGTTCAGGGAGAGGGGCAACAGATACGCAGTATTTT CASSSGRGATDTQYF few 15 TRBV2 - TRBJ2-3
TGCAGCGTTGAACTCAGGGCAAACACTGAAGCTTTCTTT CSVELRANTEAFF - 13 TRBV29-1 - TRBJ1-1
TGCGCCAGCAGCCAAGATGGCCAGGGGGAGGATCAGCCCCAGCATTTT CASSQDGQGEDQPQHF - 16 TRBV4-1 TRBD1 TRBJ1-5
TGCGCCAGCAGGCAACAGGGCTCCAAGAACTATGGCTACACCTTC CASRQQGSKNYGYTF - 15 TRBV4-1 - TRBJ1-2
TGTGCCGGCAGCCAAAGGGGGGACTATGGCTACACCTTC CAGSQRGDYGYTF - 13 TRBV4-2 - TRBJ1-2
TGCAGTGCCCTTAGGACGGCCTACAATGAGCAGTTCTTC CSALRTAYNEQFF - 13 TRBV20-1 - TRBJ2-1
TGCGCCAGCAGCCAGGATCAAAGCGGGAGCTCCTACGAGCAGTACTTC CASSQDQSGSSYEQYF few 16 TRBV4-1 TRBD2 TRBJ2-7
TGTGCCAGCAGCTCGAGGGCAGGTGATACGCAGTATTTT CASSSRAGDTQYF - 13 TRBV7-7 - TRBJ2-3
TGCGCCAGCAGCCAGACCCCTAGCGTTCTTGAGCAGTTCTTC CASSQTPSVLEQFF - 14 TRBV4-1 - TRBJ2-1
TGCGCCAGCAGCCAAGATTCCCGACAGGGACAAGAGACCCAGTACTTC CASSQDSRQGQETQYF few 16 TRBV4-1 TRBD1 TRBJ2-5
TGTGCCATCAGCAGAGGACAGGTCATCACAGATACGCAGTATTTT CAISRGQVITDTQYF - 15 TRBV15 TRBD1 TRBJ2-3
TGCAGTGCTACTCGACTAGCGGGGGAAAAAGAGACCCAGTACTTC CSATRLAGEKETQYF few 15 TRBV20-1 TRBD2 TRBJ2-5
TGTGCCAGCAGCCAAAGGACGCCTGGCGCAGATACGCAGTATTTT CASSQRTPGADTQYF few 15 TRBV14 - TRBJ2-3
TGCAGCGTTGAAGGCGTAAGGGGTATGAGCACTGAAGCTTTCTTT CSVEGVRGMSTEAFF - 15 TRBV29-1 - TRBJ1-1
TGCAGCGTTGATGGAGGGGAAAGCCGGTACGAGCAGTACTTC CSVDGGESRYEQYF few 14 TRBV29-1 - TRBJ2-7
TGTGCCAGCAGGGAATATGGCTACACCTTC CASREYGYTF - 10 TRBV27 - TRBJ1-2